This entry is about one T cell receptor (beta chain). Its antigen is undetermined. The sample originates from a study of vaccination and CD4 T cells after COVID-19. The wider study: A median of around 70 days (range 14 to 241) separated dose two from the taking of post-vaccine samples. Control cultures were given a CEFX pool, an HIV-1 Nef pool, or no peptide.

The Oncomine TCR Beta short-read assay was applied to DNA of cultured CD4+ T cells. Cultured CD4+ T cells yielded the extracted genomic DNA. TCRdb reprocessed the PCR reads via MiXCR and lists one record per CDR3 protein. The sample gives around 8,100 distinct CDR3 sequences, more than 60% of which show up once; 16% is in the top ten. Sample treatment: approximately 11-day PBMC culture with coronavirus spike peptide pools or control peptides (ViraFEST assay). All positive PCR tests were dated between March and December 2020, predating US Alpha, Beta and Delta variants. This CDR3 is 18 amino acids long.

The genes are TRBV21-1 and TRBJ1-5; the table's D call TRBD1 went unverified against the DNA. TRBV21-1 is designated a pseudogene. The clonotype comes from a human donor who had recovered from COVID-19. The specimen sequenced was CD4+ T cells from blood, cultured in vitro. This CDR3 is CASSHPNLETGPDQPQHF. The CDR3, as DNA: TGTGCCAGCAGCCATCCCAACCTTGAAACCGGGCCAGATCAGCCCCAGCATTTT.